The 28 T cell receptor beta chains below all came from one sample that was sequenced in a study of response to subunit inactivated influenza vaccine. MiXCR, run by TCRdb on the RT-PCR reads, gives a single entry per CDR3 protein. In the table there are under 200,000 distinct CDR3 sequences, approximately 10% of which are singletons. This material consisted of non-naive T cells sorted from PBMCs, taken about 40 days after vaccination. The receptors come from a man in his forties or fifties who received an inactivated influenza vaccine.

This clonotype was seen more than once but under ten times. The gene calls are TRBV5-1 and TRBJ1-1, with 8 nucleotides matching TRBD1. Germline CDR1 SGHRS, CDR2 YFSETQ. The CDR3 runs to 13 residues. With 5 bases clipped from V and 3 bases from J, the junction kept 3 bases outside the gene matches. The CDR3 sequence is CASRSTGDTEAFF. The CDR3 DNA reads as TGCGCCAGCAGATCGACAGGGGACACTGAAGCTTTCTTT. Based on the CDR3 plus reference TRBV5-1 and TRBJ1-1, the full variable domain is KAGVTQTPRYLIKTRGQQVTLSCSPISGHRSVSWYQQTPGQGLQFLFEYFSETQRNKGNFPGRFSGRQFSNSRSEMNVSTLELGDSALYLCASRSTGDTEAFFGQGTRLTVV.

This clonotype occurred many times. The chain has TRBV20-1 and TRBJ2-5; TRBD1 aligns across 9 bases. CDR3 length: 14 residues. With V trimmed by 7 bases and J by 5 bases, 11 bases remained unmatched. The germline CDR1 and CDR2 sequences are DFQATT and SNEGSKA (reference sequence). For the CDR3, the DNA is TGCAGTGTTCCCCTCAGACAGGGGGGGGAGACCCAGTACTTC. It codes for CSVPLRQGGETQYF.

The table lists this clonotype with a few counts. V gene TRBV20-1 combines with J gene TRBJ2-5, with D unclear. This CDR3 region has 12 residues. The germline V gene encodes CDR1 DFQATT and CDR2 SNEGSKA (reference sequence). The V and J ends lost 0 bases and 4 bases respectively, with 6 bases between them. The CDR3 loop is CSARDWSETQYF. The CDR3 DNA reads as TGCAGTGCTAGAGATTGGTCAGAGACCCAGTACTTC.

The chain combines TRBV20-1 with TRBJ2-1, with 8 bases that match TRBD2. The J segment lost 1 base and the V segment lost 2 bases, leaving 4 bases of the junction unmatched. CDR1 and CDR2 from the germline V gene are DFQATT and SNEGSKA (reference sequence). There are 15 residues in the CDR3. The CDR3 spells CSARSAGGSYNEQFF. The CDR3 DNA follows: TGCAGTGCTAGATCGGCGGGAGGTTCCTACAATGAGCAGTTCTTC.

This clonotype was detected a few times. CDR3 loop: CASSSSNLISNQPQHF. CDR3 DNA: TGTGCCAGCAGTTCCTCTAATCTGATTAGCAATCAGCCCCAGCATTTT. The V gene is TRBV27, the J gene TRBJ1-5; D is undetermined. The CDR3 is 16 residues long. Germline lookup yields CDR1 MNHEY and CDR2 SMNVEV (reference sequence). Trimming took off 4 bases at V and 0 bases at J, with 13 bases between the two ends.

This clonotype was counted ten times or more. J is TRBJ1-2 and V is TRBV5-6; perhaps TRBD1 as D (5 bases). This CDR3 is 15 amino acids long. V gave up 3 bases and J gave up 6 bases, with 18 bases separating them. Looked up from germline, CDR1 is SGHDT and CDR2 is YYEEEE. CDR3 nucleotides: TGTGCCAGCAGCTCCCAGGGACGCTCCGTGAATGGCTACACCTTC. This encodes CASSSQGRSVNGYTF.

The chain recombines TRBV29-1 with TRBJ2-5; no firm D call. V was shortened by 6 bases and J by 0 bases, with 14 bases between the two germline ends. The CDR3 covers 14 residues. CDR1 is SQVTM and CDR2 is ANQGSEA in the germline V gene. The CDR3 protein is CSVTPVQHQETQYF. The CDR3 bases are TGCAGCGTCACCCCCGTCCAGCACCAAGAGACCCAGTACTTC.

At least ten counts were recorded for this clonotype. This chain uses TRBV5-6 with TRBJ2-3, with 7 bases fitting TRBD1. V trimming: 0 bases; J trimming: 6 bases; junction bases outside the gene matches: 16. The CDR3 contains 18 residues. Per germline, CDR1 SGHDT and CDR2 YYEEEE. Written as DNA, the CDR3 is TGTGCCAGCAGCTTGGTCAAGGTGGACAGGCGAAGGGCTGATACGCAGTATTTT. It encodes CASSLVKVDRRRADTQYF.

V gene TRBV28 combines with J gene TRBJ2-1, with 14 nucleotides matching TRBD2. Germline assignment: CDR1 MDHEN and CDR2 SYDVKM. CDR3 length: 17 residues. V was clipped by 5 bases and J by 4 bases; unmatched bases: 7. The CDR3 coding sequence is TGTGCCAGCAGTGAGACTAGCGGGAGGGCCGTGTACAATGAGCAGTTCTTC. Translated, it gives CASSETSGRAVYNEQFF.

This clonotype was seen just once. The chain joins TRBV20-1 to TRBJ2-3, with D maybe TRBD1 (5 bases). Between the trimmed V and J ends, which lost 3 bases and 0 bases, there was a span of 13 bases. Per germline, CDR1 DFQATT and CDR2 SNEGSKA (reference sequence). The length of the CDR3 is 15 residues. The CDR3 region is CSARSPRESTDTQYF. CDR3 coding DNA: TGCAGTGCTAGGTCCCCCAGGGAAAGCACAGATACGCAGTATTTT.

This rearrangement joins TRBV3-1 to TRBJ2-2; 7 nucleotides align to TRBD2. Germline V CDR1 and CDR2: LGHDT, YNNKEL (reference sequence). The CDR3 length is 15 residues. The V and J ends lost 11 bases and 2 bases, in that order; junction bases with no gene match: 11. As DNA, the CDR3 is TGTGCCTCCTGTACCGGGACTACTAACACCGGGGAGCTGTTTTTT. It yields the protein CASCTGTTNTGELFF.

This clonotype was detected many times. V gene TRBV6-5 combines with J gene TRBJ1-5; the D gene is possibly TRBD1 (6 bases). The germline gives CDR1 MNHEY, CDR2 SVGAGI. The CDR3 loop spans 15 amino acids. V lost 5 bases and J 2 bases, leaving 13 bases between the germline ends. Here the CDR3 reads CASSRQGMGNQPQHF. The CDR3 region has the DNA TGTGCCAGCAGTCGTCAGGGGATGGGCAATCAGCCCCAGCATTTT.

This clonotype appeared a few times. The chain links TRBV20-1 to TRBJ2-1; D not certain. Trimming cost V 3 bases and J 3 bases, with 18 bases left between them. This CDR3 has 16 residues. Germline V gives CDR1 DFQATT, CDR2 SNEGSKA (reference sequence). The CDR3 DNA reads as TGCAGTGCTAGCCAGGATTTCATACACTACTACAATGAGCAGTTCTTC. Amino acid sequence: CSASQDFIHYYNEQFF.

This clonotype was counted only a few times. CDR3 in amino acids: CASSLFIGDRIAGEQYEQYF. The CDR3 region has the DNA TGTGCCAGCAGCTTATTTATTGGGGACAGGATAGCGGGAGAGCAATACGAGCAGTACTTC. The chain employs TRBV13 and TRBJ2-7; maybe TRBD2 (9 bases). The CDR3 covers 20 residues. CDR1 and CDR2 from the germline V gene are PRHDT and FYEKMQ (reference sequence). Trimming shortened V by 2 bases and J by 4 bases, and 30 bases separated the two germline ends.

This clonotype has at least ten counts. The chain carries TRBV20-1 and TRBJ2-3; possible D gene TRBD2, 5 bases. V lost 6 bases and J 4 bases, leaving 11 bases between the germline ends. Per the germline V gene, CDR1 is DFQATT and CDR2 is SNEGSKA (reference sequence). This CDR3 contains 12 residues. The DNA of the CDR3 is TGCAGTGCAGAGGCCGGGGCAGATACGCAGTATTTT. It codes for CSAEAGADTQYF.

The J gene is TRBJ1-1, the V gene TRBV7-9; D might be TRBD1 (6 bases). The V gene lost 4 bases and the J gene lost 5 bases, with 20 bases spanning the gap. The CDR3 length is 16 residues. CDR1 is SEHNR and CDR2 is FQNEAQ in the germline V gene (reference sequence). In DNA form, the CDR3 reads TGTGCCAGCAGCTCCTCCGGGGTCGGGGGGCAAACTGAAGCTTTCTTT. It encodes CASSSSGVGGQTEAFF.

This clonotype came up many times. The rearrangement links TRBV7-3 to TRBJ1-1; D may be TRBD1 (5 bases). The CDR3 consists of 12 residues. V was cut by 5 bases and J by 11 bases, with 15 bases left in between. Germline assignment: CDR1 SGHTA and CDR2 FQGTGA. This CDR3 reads CASSRPGQEAFF. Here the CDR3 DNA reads TGTGCCAGCAGCCGACCGGGGCAGGAGGCTTTCTTT.

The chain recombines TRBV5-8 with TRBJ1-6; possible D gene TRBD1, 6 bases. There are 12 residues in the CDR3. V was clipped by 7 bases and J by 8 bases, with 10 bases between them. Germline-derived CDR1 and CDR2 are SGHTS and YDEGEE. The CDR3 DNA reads TGTGCCAGCCAGGACAGCGATTCACCCCTCCACTTT. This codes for CASQDSDSPLHF. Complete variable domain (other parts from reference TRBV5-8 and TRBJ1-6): EAGVTQSPTHLIKTRGQQATLRCSPISGHTSVYWYQQALGLGLQFLLWYDEGEERNRGNFPPRFSGRQFPNYSSELNVNALELEDSALYLCASQDSDSPLHFGNGTRLTVT.

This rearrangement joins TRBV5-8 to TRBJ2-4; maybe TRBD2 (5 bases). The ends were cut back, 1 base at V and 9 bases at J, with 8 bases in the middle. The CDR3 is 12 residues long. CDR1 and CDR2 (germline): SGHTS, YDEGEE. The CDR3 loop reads CASSLQAGIQYF. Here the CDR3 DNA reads TGTGCCAGCAGCTTGCAGGCGGGCATTCAGTACTTC.

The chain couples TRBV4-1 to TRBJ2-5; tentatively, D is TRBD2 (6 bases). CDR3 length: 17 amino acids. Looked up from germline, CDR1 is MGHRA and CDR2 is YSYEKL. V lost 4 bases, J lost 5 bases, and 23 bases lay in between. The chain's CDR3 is CASSPVGRRRGGETQYF. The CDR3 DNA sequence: TGCGCCAGCAGCCCGGTAGGGCGTCGGCGGGGCGGGGAGACCCAGTACTTC.

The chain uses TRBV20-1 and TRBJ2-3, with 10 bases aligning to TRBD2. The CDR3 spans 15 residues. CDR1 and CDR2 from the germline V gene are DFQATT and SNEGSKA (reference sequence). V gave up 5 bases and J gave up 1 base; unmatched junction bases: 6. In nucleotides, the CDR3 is TGCAGTGCTGATCACGGGACTAGCGGCACAGATACGCAGTATTTT. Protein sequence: CSADHGTSGTDTQYF.

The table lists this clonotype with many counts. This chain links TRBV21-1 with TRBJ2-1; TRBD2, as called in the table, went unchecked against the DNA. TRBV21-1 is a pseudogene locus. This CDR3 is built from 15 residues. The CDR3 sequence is CASSKKKPRTSEQFF. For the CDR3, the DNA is TGTGCCAGCAGCAAAAAAAAACCCCGGACTAGTGAGCAGTTCTTC.

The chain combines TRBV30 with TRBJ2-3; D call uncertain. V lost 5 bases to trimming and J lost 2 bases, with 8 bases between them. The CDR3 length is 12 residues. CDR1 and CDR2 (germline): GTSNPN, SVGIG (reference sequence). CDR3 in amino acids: CAWGFNTDTQYF. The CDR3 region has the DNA TGTGCCTGGGGATTCAACACAGATACGCAGTATTTT.

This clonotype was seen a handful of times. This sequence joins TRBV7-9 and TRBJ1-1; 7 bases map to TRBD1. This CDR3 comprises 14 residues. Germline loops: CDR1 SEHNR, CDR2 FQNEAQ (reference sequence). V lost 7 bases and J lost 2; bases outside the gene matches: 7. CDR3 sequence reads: CASTKGTDNTEAFF. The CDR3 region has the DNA TGTGCCAGCACCAAAGGGACAGACAACACTGAAGCTTTCTTT. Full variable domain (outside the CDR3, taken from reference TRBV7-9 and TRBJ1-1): DTGVSQNPRHKITKRGQNVTFRCDPISEHNRLYWYRQTLGQGPEFLTYFQNEAQLEKSRLLSDRFSAERPKGSFSTLEIQRTEQGDSAMYLCASTKGTDNTEAFFGQGTRLTVV.

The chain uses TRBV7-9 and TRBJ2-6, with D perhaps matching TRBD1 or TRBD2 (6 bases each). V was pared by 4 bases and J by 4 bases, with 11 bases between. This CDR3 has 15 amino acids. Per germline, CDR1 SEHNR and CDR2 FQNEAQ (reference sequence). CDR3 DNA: TGTGCCAGCAGCTCGGGGGCCGCCGGGGCCAACGTCCTGACTTTC. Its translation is CASSSGAAGANVLTF. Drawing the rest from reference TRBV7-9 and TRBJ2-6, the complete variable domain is DTGVSQNPRHKITKRGQNVTFRCDPISEHNRLYWYRQTLGQGPEFLTYFQNEAQLEKSRLLSDRFSAERPKGSFSTLEIQRTEQGDSAMYLCASSSGAAGANVLTFGAGSRLTVL.

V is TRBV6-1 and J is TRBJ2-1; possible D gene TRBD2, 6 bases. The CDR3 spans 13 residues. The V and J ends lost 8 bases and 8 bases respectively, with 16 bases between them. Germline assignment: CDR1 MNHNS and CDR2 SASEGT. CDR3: CASSLGGIDEQFF. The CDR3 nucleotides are TGTGCCAGCTCCCTTGGGGGGATCGATGAGCAGTTCTTC.

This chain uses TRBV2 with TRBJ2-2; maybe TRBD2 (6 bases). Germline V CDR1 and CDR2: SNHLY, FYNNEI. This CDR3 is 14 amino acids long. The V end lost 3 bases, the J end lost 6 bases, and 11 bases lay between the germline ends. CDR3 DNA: TGTGCCAGCAGTGACCAGGGAGGCGCCGGGGAGCTGTTTTTT. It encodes CASSDQGGAGELFF.

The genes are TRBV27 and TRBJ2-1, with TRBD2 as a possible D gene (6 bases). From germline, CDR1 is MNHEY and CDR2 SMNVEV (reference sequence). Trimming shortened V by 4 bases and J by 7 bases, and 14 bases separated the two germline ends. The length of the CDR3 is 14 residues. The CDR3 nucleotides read TGTGCCAGCAGTTATGCGGGAAAGCTAAATGAGCAGTTCTTC. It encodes CASSYAGKLNEQFF.